This T cell receptor (beta chain) was retrieved from a study of cytomegalovirus exposure and HLA in healthy donors. Use of 60 Vbeta and 13 Jbeta primers characterized the PCR. This table comes from immunoSEQ multiplex PCR, and its TCRdb copy is limited to in-frame clones, with some not included. The repertoire consists of fewer than 250,000 clones, with around four fifths occurring once and the leading ten covering roughly 0.7%. V gave up 0 bases and J gave up 0 bases, with 11 bases separating them. Germline V CDR1 and CDR2: SEHNR, FQNEAQ (reference sequence). This CDR3 contains 16 residues. The sequenced sample was PBMCs. This clonotype was obtained from a boy between 2 and 10 years old in good health and CMV-seronegative. The V gene is TRBV7-9, the J gene TRBJ1-1, with D hard to call. The CDR3 DNA sequence: TGTGCCAGCAGCTTAGCTGGGAGAAGTATGAACACTGAAGCTTTCTTT. Its translation: CASSLAGRSMNTEAFF.